This TCR beta chain was documented in a study of T-cell memory formation after mild COVID-19. This clonotype was detected many times. The antigen remains unidentified. The V end was cut by 1 base, the J end by 7 bases, with 9 bases between. CDR3 length equals 14 residues. Germline V lookup: CDR1 SGDLS, CDR2 YYNGEE. TCRdb used MiXCR to reprocess the 5' RACE reads, holding one entry per CDR3 protein. Of 200,000 to 300,000 distinct CDR3 sequences in the sample, less than 20% were seen once. Points from the study as a whole: Contracting clones from day 15 to 85 showed balanced CD4/CD8; later expanders favored CD4+. Those CD4+ clones that contracted were mainly in CM and EM (CD8+ ones in EMRA).

The specimen was PBMCs or a T cell subset sorted from them (not recorded which). The gene calls are TRBV9 and TRBJ1-6; D remains ambiguous. The sequence came from an adult woman who had mild COVID-19 (a few samples of this study predate the infection). Cell type and time point are not known. The CDR3 DNA reads TGTGCCAGCAGCGTAAGAGTTGGGAATTCACCCCTCCACTTT. Protein product: CASSVRVGNSPLHF.